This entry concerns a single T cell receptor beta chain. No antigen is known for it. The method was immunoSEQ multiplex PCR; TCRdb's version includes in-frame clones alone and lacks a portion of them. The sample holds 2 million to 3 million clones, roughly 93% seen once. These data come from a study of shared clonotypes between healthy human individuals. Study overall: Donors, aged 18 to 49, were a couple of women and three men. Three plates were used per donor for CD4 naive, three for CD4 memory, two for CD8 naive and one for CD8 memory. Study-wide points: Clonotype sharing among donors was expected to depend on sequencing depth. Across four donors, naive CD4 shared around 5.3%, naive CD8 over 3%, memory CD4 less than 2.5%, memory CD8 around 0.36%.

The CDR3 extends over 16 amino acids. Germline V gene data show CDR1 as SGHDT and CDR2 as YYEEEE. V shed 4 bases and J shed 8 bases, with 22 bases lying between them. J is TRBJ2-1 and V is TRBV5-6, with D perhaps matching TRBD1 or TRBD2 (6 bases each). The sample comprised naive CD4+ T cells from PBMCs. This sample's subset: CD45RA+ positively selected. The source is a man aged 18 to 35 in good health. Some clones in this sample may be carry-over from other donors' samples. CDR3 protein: CASSRLNTGRGDEQFF. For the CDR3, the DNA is TGTGCCAGCAGCCGTTTAAACACAGGGCGCGGGGATGAGCAGTTCTTC.